This entry is about one TCR delta chain. This clone was counted a few times. Its antigen target is currently unknown. This DNA translates differently at residue 14 from the TCRdb protein, which is that of a much larger clone; a read error is likely, and the protein shown is the DNA's own translation. The cysteine opens and the phenylalanine closes a CDR3 of 22 amino acids. Here the CDR3 DNA is all that survives: 66 bases in frame from base 1. The sample is drawn from a study of delta chain sequences of gamma delta T cells (dated 2017 in TCRdb). The method was 5' RACE. TCRdb shows the sequencer as Illumina MiSeq. TCRdb called clones from the public reads with CATT, and repeated DNA sequences were later combined into one row. The sample has hundreds of delta-chain clones on record, around 9.9% of them singletons. The ten largest clonotypes hold roughly 70% of the sample.

No V gene call was produced; the J gene was TRDJ4; the table's TRDD3 call for D was not verified on the DNA. The sequenced material came from either unsorted cells or a sorted T cell fraction (not recorded which). This receptor was obtained from a human donor in good health. The CDR3 region has the sequence CASFLSWGIVPSVDLTGGPLIF. The DNA sequence is as follows: TGTGCTTCGTTCCTATCTTGGGGGATTGTGCCTTCCGTCGACTTAACTGGGGGACCCCTGATCTTT.